This TCR beta chain was identified during a study of blood T cell repertoires in COVID-19. Trimming removed 2 bases at V and 6 bases at J, with 8 bases between. The CDR3 length is 12 residues. The germline V gene has CDR1 MNHEY and CDR2 SVGAGI. Using immunoSEQ multiplex PCR, the repertoire was profiled, and TCRdb retains in-frame clones only, with some absent. The table has about 230,000 clones, 70% to 85% seen once. This sequence joins TRBV6-5 and TRBJ2-7, with a weak D call TRBD1 (6 bases). This TCR was sampled from a man aged 40-49 years who had recovered from COVID-19. Sample: peripheral blood. In nucleotides, the CDR3 is TGTGCCAGCAGTTACGGGGGCGGCGAGCAGTACTTC. It encodes CASSYGGGEQYF.